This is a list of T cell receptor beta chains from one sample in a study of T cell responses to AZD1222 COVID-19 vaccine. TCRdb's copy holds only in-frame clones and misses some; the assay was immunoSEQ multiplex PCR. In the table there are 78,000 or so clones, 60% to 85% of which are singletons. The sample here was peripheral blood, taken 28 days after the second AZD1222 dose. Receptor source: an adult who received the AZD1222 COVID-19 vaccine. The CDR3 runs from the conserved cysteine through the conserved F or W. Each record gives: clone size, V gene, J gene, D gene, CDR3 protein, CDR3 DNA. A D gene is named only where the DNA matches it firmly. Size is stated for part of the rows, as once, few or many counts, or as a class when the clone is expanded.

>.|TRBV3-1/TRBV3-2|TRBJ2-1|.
CASSPGPLYNEQFF
TGTGCCAGCAGCCCGGGCCCCCTTTACAATGAGCAGTTCTTC
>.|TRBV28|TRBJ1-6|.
CASSLSTDYNSPLHF
TGTGCCAGCAGTTTATCTACAGATTATAATTCACCCCTCCACTTT
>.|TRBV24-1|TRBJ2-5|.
CATSGGTLQETQYF
TGTGCCACCAGTGGGGGGACTCTCCAAGAGACCCAGTACTTC
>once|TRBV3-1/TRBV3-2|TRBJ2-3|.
CASSLPGADTQYF
TGTGCCAGCAGCTTGCCGGGGGCAGATACGCAGTATTTT
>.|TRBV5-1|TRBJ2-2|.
CASSLAGPGLGELFF
TGCGCCAGCAGCTTGGCCGGACCAGGGCTCGGGGAGCTGTTTTTT
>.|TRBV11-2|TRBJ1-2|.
CASSLDSSNYGYTF
TGTGCCAGCAGCCTGGACAGTTCTAACTATGGCTACACCTTC
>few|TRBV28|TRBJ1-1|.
CASSPGVTEAFF
TGTGCCAGCAGCCCAGGGGTCACTGAAGCTTTCTTT
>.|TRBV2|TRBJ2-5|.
CASAREETQYF
TGTGCCAGCGCTAGGGAAGAGACCCAGTACTTC
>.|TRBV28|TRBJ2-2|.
CASSLGGANTGELFF
TGTGCCAGCAGTTTAGGCGGGGCGAACACCGGGGAGCTGTTTTTT
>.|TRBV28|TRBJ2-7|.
CASSFVQEVYEQYF
TGTGCCAGCAGTTTCGTCCAGGAGGTCTACGAGCAGTACTTC
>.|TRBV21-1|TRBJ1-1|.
CASVPLGRGVCNRDTEAFF
TGTGCCAGCGTTCCCTTGGGCAGGGGGGTATGTAATCGCGACACTGAAGCTTTCTTT
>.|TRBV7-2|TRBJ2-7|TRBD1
CASSSQGAYEQYF
TGTGCCAGCAGCTCACAGGGGGCCTACGAGCAGTACTTC
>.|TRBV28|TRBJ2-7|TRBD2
CASRITSGGSYEQYF
TGTGCCAGCAGGATTACTAGCGGGGGATCCTACGAGCAGTACTTC
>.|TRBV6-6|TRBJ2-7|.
CASSSGTALDGYEQYF
TGTGCCAGCAGTTCCGGGACGGCTCTAGACGGTTACGAGCAGTACTTC
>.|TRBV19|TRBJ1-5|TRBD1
CASSIQGAQPQHF
TGTGCCAGTAGTATTCAGGGGGCACAGCCCCAGCATTTT
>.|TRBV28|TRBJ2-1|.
CASSVNQGNEQFF
TGTGCCAGCAGTGTGAACCAGGGAAATGAGCAGTTCTTC
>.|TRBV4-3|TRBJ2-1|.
CASSQGTGWDYNEQFF
TGCGCCAGCAGCCAAGGCACAGGGTGGGACTACAATGAGCAGTTCTTC
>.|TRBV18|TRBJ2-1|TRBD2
CASSPRSSGGGPNEQFF
TGTGCCAGCTCACCACGGAGTAGCGGGGGGGGACCTAATGAGCAGTTCTTC
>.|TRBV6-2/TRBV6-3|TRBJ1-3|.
CASSYSIGADSGNTIYF
TGTGCCAGCAGTTACTCGATCGGGGCCGACTCTGGAAACACCATATATTTT
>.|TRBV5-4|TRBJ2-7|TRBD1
CASSGGTGSVYEQYF
TGTGCCAGCAGCGGGGGGACAGGTAGCGTCTACGAGCAGTACTTC
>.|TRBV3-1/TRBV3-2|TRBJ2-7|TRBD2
CASSPGTSASYEQYF
TGTGCCAGCAGCCCCGGGACTAGCGCCTCCTACGAGCAGTACTTC
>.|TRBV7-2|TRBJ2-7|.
CASSPAVFGEQYF
TGTGCCAGCAGCCCTGCCGTATTCGGCGAGCAGTACTTC
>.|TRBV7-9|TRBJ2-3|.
CASSLGAGTTQSTDTQYF
TGTGCCAGCAGCTTAGGGGCCGGGACAACCCAAAGCACAGATACGCAGTATTTT
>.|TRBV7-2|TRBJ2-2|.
CASSHPGGSGELFF
TGTGCCAGCAGCCACCCCGGTGGGTCCGGGGAGCTGTTTTTT
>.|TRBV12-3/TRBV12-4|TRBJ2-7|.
CASSFGAHYEQYF
TGTGCCAGCAGTTTTGGGGCCCACTACGAGCAGTACTTC
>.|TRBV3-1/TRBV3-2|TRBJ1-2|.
CASSQEQAGEGYTF
TGTGCCAGCAGCCAAGAGCAGGCCGGCGAGGGCTACACCTTC
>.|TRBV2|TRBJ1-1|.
CASSGQGRNTEAFF
TGTGCCAGCAGTGGGCAGGGGCGAAACACTGAAGCTTTCTTT
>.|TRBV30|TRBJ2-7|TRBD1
CAWSLGQLYEQYF
TGTGCCTGGAGTCTGGGACAGCTGTACGAGCAGTACTTC
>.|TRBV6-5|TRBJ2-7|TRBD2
CASRATSGRQYF
TGTGCCAGCAGGGCGACTAGCGGGCGGCAGTACTTC
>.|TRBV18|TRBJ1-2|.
CASSPMGDSGGYTF
TGTGCCAGCTCACCCATGGGGGATTCGGGTGGCTACACCTTC
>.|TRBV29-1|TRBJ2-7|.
CSVDPTGSSYEQYF
TGCAGCGTTGACCCGACGGGAAGCTCCTACGAGCAGTACTTC
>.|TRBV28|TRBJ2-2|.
CASSLFQGARGFTGELFF
TGTGCCAGCAGTTTATTCCAGGGCGCCCGAGGGTTCACCGGGGAGCTGTTTTTT
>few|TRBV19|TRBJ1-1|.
CASSGGEDAFF
TGTGCCAGTAGTGGGGGGGAAGATGCTTTCTTT
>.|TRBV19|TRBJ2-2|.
CASSIEEPGELFF
TGTGCCAGTAGTATCGAAGAACCCGGGGAGCTGTTTTTT
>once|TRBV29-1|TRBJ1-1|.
CSVYGTAAEAFF
TGCAGCGTTTACGGAACGGCGGCTGAAGCTTTCTTT
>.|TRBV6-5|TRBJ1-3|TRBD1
CASRPDRGTGNTIYF
TGTGCCAGCCGACCTGACAGGGGAACAGGAAACACCATATATTTT
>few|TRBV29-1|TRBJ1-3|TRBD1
CSVLTGNGNTIYF
TGCAGCGTATTGACAGGGAATGGAAACACCATATATTTT
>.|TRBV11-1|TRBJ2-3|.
CASSLVAGLTDTQYF
TGTGCCAGCAGCTTAGTGGCCGGGTTAACAGATACGCAGTATTTT
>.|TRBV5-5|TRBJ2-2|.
CASSLLDTGELFF
TGTGCCAGCAGCTTGCTTGACACCGGGGAGCTGTTTTTT
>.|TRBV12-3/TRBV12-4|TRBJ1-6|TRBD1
CASSSQRDSPLHF
TGTGCCAGCAGTTCCCAACGGGACAGTCCCCTCCACTTT
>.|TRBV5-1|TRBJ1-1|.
CASSGLMNTEAFF
TGCGCCAGCAGCGGACTCATGAACACTGAAGCTTTCTTT
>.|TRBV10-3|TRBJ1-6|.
CAISAREDNSPLHF
TGTGCCATCAGTGCCAGAGAAGATAATTCACCCCTCCACTTT